These 25 T cell receptor beta chains were all obtained from the same sample, sequenced in a study of T cells in localized non-small cell lung cancer. Here immunoSEQ multiplex PCR was the method, and the copy in TCRdb shows in-frame clones only, minus some. The sample yields tens of thousands of clones, around 80% seen once. Sample: PBMCs, taken before any cancer treatment. These receptors originate from a man aged 35 to 69 with stage II squamous cell lung carcinoma.

The V call is TRBV10-3, the J call TRBJ1-2; 7 bases are shared with TRBD1. Germline-derived CDR1 and CDR2 are ENHRY and SYGVKD. CDR3 length equals 13 residues. J lost 6 bases, V lost 0 bases, and 1 base had no gene match. In DNA, the CDR3 is TGTGCCATCAGTGAGTCCGGGACAGATGGCTACACCTTC. Translating it yields CAISESGTDGYTF.

The rearrangement links TRBV5-5 to TRBJ2-7; D not certain. Per germline, CDR1 SGHKS and CDR2 YYEKEE (reference sequence). The V and J ends lost 0 bases and 0 bases respectively, with 10 bases between them. The CDR3 runs to 15 residues. CDR3 bases: TGTGCCAGCAGCTTGGAGGCGGCAGCCTCCTACGAGCAGTACTTC. It specifies CASSLEAAASYEQYF.

The chain joins TRBV6-6 to TRBJ2-4, with D possibly being TRBD1 or TRBD2 (5 bases each). CDR1 and CDR2 from the germline V gene are MNHNY and SVGAGI (reference sequence). CDR3 length equals 14 residues. V lost 5 bases to trimming and J lost 0 bases, with 8 bases between them. The CDR3 sequence: CASSLGTAKNIQYF. CDR3 DNA sequence: TGTGCCAGCAGTCTTGGGACAGCCAAAAACATTCAGTACTTC.

V usage is TRBV6-6 and J usage is TRBJ1-6, with D maybe TRBD1 (5 bases). This CDR3 has 13 residues. V was shortened by 7 bases and J by 9 bases, with 13 bases between the two germline ends. The germline CDR1 and CDR2 sequences are MNHNY and SVGAGI (reference sequence). Here the CDR3 DNA reads TGTGCCAGCATGCCAGGGCTGGGTTCACCCCTCCACTTT. Translation: CASMPGLGSPLHF.

This rearrangement joins TRBV29-1 to TRBJ2-7; D is tentatively TRBD1 or TRBD2 (5 bases each). CDR3 length equals 14 residues. Trimming removed 1 base from V and 1 base from J, with 11 bases in between. Germline CDR1 and CDR2: SQVTM and ANQGSEA. In DNA, the CDR3 is TGCAGCGTTGAAGCTCCGGGACGTTCCTACGAGCAGTACTTC. Amino acid sequence: CSVEAPGRSYEQYF.

The chain carries TRBV4-1 and TRBJ2-7; tentative D call: TRBD2 (6 bases). Deletions cut 0 bases from V and 3 bases from J, with 12 bases between. The CDR3 is made up of 15 amino acids. Germline V gene data show CDR1 as MGHRA and CDR2 as YSYEKL. CDR3 in DNA: TGCGCCAGCAGCCAAGATCTTCGCGGGGTCTACGAGCAGTACTTC. Protein product: CASSQDLRGVYEQYF.

This rearrangement joins TRBV6-5 to TRBJ1-1; 10 bases are shared with TRBD1. Trimming took 2 bases from V and 8 from J; bases not matched to a gene: 2. The germline V gene encodes CDR1 MNHEY and CDR2 SVGAGI. The CDR3 runs 13 residues. CDR3 DNA: TGTGCCAGCAGTTACCGGGACAGGGGCGAAGCTTTCTTT. Its translation: CASSYRDRGEAFF.

This chain joins TRBV6-6 and TRBJ2-5, with 11 bases fitting TRBD1. The CDR3 is 15 amino acids. CDR1 is MNHNY and CDR2 is SVGAGI in the germline V gene (reference sequence). Losses at the gene ends were 5 bases for V and 5 bases for J; bases not matched to a gene: 7. The CDR3 DNA follows: TGTGCCAGCAGTAGGACAGGGGGCGCGGGCGAGACCCAGTACTTC. The encoded protein is CASSRTGGAGETQYF.

This clone came up once. The rearrangement uses TRBV7-6 and TRBJ2-7; no firm D call. This CDR3 region has 14 residues. Per the germline V gene, CDR1 is SGHVS and CDR2 is FNYEAQ. Trimming took off 1 base at V and 1 base at J, with 8 bases between the two ends. The CDR3 is CASSLVGFSYEQYF. The CDR3 DNA reads as TGTGCCAGCAGCTTAGTAGGGTTTTCCTACGAGCAGTACTTC.

The chain is built from TRBV7-9 and TRBJ2-5; 8 bases are a match to TRBD2. V was clipped by 10 bases and J by 6 bases; unmatched bases: 13. This CDR3 contains 14 residues. Looked up from germline, CDR1 is SEHNR and CDR2 is FQNEAQ (reference sequence). The chain's CDR3 is CATAGGIARKTQYF. The CDR3 bases are TGTGCCACCGCGGGGGGAATAGCGAGAAAGACCCAGTACTTC.

The rearrangement uses TRBV6-6 and TRBJ2-1; no clear D gene. Germline V gene data show CDR1 as MNHNY and CDR2 as SVGAGI (reference sequence). With 2 bases removed from V and 9 bases from J, the gap between germline ends came to 8 bases. This CDR3 has 12 residues. The CDR3 DNA reads as TGTGCCAGCAGTTACACCGTTAGTGAGCAGTTCTTC. The encoded protein is CASSYTVSEQFF.

The chain uses TRBV4-2 and TRBJ2-3; perhaps TRBD2 as D (5 bases). Germline assignment: CDR1 LGHNA and CDR2 YNFKEQ. V was trimmed by 3 bases and J by 4 bases, leaving 17 bases between them. The CDR3 loop spans 16 amino acids. Written as DNA, the CDR3 is TGTGCCAGCAGCCAGACACGGGTCGGGGAGTCAGATACGCAGTATTTT. Protein: CASSQTRVGESDTQYF.

The V gene is TRBV9, the J gene TRBJ2-1, with 7 bases aligning to TRBD2. J gave up 6 bases and V 2 bases, and 8 bases lay outside the gene matches. CDR3 length equals 15 residues. Germline V gene data show CDR1 as SGDLS and CDR2 as YYNGEE. CDR3 in amino acids: CASSVWRETPNEQFF. The CDR3 DNA sequence: TGTGCCAGCAGCGTGTGGCGGGAGACTCCCAATGAGCAGTTCTTC.

This chain connects TRBV28 to TRBJ2-2, with TRBD1 as a possible D gene (6 bases). The CDR3 has 15 residues. CDR1 is MDHEN, CDR2 SYDVKM, per germline. The V end lost 6 bases, the J end lost 4 bases, and 15 bases lay between the germline ends. The CDR3 bases are TGTGCCAGCAGGATTCAGGGGACCTTCACCGGGGAGCTGTTTTTT. Encoded protein: CASRIQGTFTGELFF.

The chain recombines TRBV10-3 with TRBJ1-1; D is ambiguous. This CDR3 region has 12 residues. Germline V gene data show CDR1 as ENHRY and CDR2 as SYGVKD. Trimming took off 5 bases at V and 0 bases at J, with 4 bases between the two ends. DNA of the CDR3: TGTGCCATCAGTAAAGTGAACACTGAAGCTTTCTTT. Translation gives CAISKVNTEAFF.

The chain is built from TRBV4-3 and TRBJ2-1; 12 bases align to TRBD2. The ends lost 1 base at V and 4 bases at J; junction bases unmatched: 2. The CDR3 consists of 16 residues. CDR1 and CDR2 from the germline V gene are LGHNA and YSLEER. The CDR3: CASSQAGTSGYNEQFF. CDR3 sequence (DNA): TGCGCCAGCAGCCAAGCCGGGACTAGCGGGTACAATGAGCAGTTCTTC.

V is TRBV28 and J is TRBJ1-6; tentatively, D is TRBD1 (5 bases). The V end was cut by 3 bases, the J end by 8 bases, with 11 bases between. There are 14 residues in the CDR3. Germline lookup yields CDR1 MDHEN and CDR2 SYDVKM. CDR3 in DNA: TGTGCCAGCAGTTTGGTAGGGGCCGATTCACCCCTCCACTTT. Amino acid sequence: CASSLVGADSPLHF.

This clone was recorded a few times. The rearrangement links TRBV5-1 to TRBJ1-1; 7 positions agree with TRBD1. CDR1 SGHRS and CDR2 YFSETQ come from the germline V gene. V lost 4 bases and J lost 7; bases outside the gene matches: 4. The CDR3 has 12 residues. CDR3 in amino acids: CASSVGQFEAFF. The CDR3 nucleotides read TGCGCCAGCAGCGTGGGACAGTTTGAAGCTTTCTTT. The full variable domain, completed using reference TRBV5-1 and TRBJ1-1, is KAGVTQTPRYLIKTRGQQVTLSCSPISGHRSVSWYQQTPGQGLQFLFEYFSETQRNKGNFPGRFSGRQFSNSRSEMNVSTLELGDSALYLCASSVGQFEAFFGQGTRLTVV.

This sequence joins TRBV27 and TRBJ2-1; either TRBD1 or TRBD2 may supply D (5 bases each). Trimming removed 0 bases at V and 9 bases at J, with 9 bases between. CDR1 and CDR2 from the germline V gene are MNHEY and SMNVEV (reference sequence). The CDR3 runs 13 residues. As DNA, the CDR3 is TGTGCCAGCAGTTTATCGTGGGGACCTGAGCAGTTCTTC. Translating gives CASSLSWGPEQFF.

The chain couples TRBV29-1 to TRBJ2-3; possibly TRBD2 for D (7 bases). This CDR3 contains 16 residues. The V and J ends lost 0 bases and 2 bases respectively, with 15 bases between them. The germline V gene has CDR1 SQVTM and CDR2 ANQGSEA. This CDR3 reads CSVEDFGGLPTDTQYF. The DNA for the CDR3 is TGCAGCGTTGAAGATTTCGGGGGGCTCCCCACAGATACGCAGTATTTT.

The V and J genes are TRBV5-4 and TRBJ2-3; D gene uncertain. V was shortened by 4 bases and J by 5 bases, with 11 bases between the two germline ends. Germline V gene data show CDR1 as SGHNT and CDR2 as YYREEE (reference sequence). This CDR3 has 13 residues. The CDR3 sequence: CASSPDIGDTQYF. Here the CDR3 DNA reads TGTGCCAGCAGCCCCGACATAGGAGATACGCAGTATTTT.

The chain combines TRBV7-8 with TRBJ2-6; D perhaps matches TRBD1 (5 bases). The CDR3 spans 13 residues. V lost 6 bases, J lost 2 bases, and 5 bases lay in between. Looked up from germline, CDR1 is SGHVS and CDR2 is FQNEAQ. The CDR3 sequence: CASRGPGANVLTF. In DNA form, the CDR3 reads TGTGCCAGCAGGGGGCCTGGGGCCAACGTCCTGACTTTC.

The DNA of the CDR3 is TGTGCCAGCAGCTCCCTTAGACTAGCGGAGGCCCTCTCCTACGAGCAGTACTTC. It encodes CASSSLRLAEALSYEQYF. This rearrangement joins TRBV7-2 to TRBJ2-7; TRBD2 matches at 9 bases. Germline values: CDR1 SGHTA, CDR2 FQGNSA. After removal of 4 bases from V and 0 bases from J, the junction contained 13 bases not matched to a gene. This CDR3 has 18 residues.

The chain recombines TRBV11-2 with TRBJ2-1, with D possibly being TRBD2 (5 bases). The V end lost 1 base, the J end lost 8 bases, and 21 bases lay between the germline ends. Germline values: CDR1 SGHAT, CDR2 FQNNGV. The CDR3 contains 17 residues. The CDR3 nucleotides are TGTGCCAGCAGCTTAGCAATTTCTTGGGCTAGCTCCCATGAGCAGTTCTTC. Its protein product is CASSLAISWASSHEQFF. The full variable domain, with the rest looked up from reference TRBV11-2 and TRBJ2-1, is EAGVAQSPRYKIIEKRQSVAFWCNPISGHATLYWYQQILGQGPKLLIQFQNNGVVDDSQLPKDRFSAERLKGVDSTLKIQPAKLEDSAVYLCASSLAISWASSHEQFFGPGTRLTVL.

This clone has more than one count but fewer than ten. The chain carries TRBV19 and TRBJ2-1, with D maybe TRBD2 (6 bases). The CDR3 runs 13 residues. From germline, CDR1 is LNHDA and CDR2 SQIVND (reference sequence). V was pared by 7 bases and J by 5 bases, with 12 bases between. DNA for the CDR3: TGTGCCAGTAAGGGGCTAGCGAACAATGAGCAGTTCTTC. Translating it yields CASKGLANNEQFF. The full variable domain, with the rest looked up from reference TRBV19 and TRBJ2-1, is DGGITQSPKYLFRKEGQNVTLSCEQNLNHDAMYWYRQDPGQGLRLIYYSQIVNDFQKGDIAEGYSVSREKKESFPLTVTSAQKNPTAFYLCASKGLANNEQFFGPGTRLTVL.